One sample yielded the 5 T cell receptor beta chains listed below, sequenced in a study of blood T cell repertoires in COVID-19. The method was immunoSEQ multiplex PCR; TCRdb's version includes in-frame clones alone and lacks a portion of them. The sample holds approximately 44,000 clones, 80% to 90% seen once. What was sequenced was peripheral blood. The receptors here all came from a woman in her 40s with acute or convalescent COVID-19.

This chain uses TRBV4-3 with TRBJ2-1, with 8 bases that match TRBD2. V gave up 3 bases and J gave up 1 base; unmatched junction bases: 5. This CDR3 comprises 16 residues. Germline V gives CDR1 LGHNA, CDR2 YSLEER. The CDR3 loop reads CASSQNGGGSYNEQFF. The CDR3 bases are TGCGCCAGCAGCCAGAACGGGGGGGGTTCCTACAATGAGCAGTTCTTC.

In this sample, this clone turned up a few times. This sequence joins TRBV28 and TRBJ1-2, with TRBD1 matching over 7 bases. Trimming at V came to 6 bases and at J to 12 bases, leaving 10 bases not matched to a gene. The CDR3 is 12 residues long. Germline V gives CDR1 MDHEN, CDR2 SYDVKM. CDR3: CASSSPDRVDTF. The CDR3 region has the DNA TGTGCCAGCAGCTCTCCTGACAGGGTCGACACCTTC.

This clone was observed once. V and J are TRBV28 and TRBJ2-1; the D gene is possibly TRBD2 (6 bases). This CDR3 contains 14 residues. Germline V gives CDR1 MDHEN, CDR2 SYDVKM. Trimming stripped 11 bases from V and 3 bases from J, with 17 bases between. The DNA of the CDR3 is TGTGCCTCACTAGCTCGCTCGGACTACAATGAGCAGTTCTTC. Amino acid sequence: CASLARSDYNEQFF.

V usage is TRBV27 and J usage is TRBJ1-1, with D possibly TRBD1 on 6 matching bases. Germline V gene data show CDR1 as MNHEY and CDR2 as SMNVEV (reference sequence). With 5 bases removed from V and 2 bases from J, the gap between germline ends came to 24 bases. CDR3 length: 18 residues. The CDR3 sequence: CASSPGRGGAGRNTEAFF. DNA for the CDR3: TGTGCCAGCAGTCCCGGGAGAGGGGGGGCGGGGAGAAACACTGAAGCTTTCTTT.

The chain joins TRBV7-2 to TRBJ1-2, with 7 nucleotides matching TRBD1. The CDR3 is made up of 16 amino acids. Germline loops: CDR1 SGHTA, CDR2 FQGNSA. J gave up 7 bases and V 0 bases, and 11 bases lay outside the gene matches. The CDR3: CASSLARRQGALGYTF. Here the CDR3 DNA reads TGTGCCAGCAGCTTAGCGAGGAGACAGGGAGCTCTTGGCTACACCTTC.